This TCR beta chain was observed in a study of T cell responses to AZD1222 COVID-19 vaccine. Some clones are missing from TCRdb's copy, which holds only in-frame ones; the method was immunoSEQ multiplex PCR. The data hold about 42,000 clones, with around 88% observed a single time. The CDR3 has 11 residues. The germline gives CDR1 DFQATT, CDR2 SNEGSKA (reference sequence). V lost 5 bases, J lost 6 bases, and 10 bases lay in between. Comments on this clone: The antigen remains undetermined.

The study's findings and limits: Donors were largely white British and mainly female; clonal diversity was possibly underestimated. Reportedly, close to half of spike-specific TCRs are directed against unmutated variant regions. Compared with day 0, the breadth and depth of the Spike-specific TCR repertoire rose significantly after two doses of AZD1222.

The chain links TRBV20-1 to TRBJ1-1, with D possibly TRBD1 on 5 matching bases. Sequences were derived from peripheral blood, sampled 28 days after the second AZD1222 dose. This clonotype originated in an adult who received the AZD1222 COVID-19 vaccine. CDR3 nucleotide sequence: TGCAGTGCTCCCCGGGGGGCTGAAGCTTTCTTT. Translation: CSAPRGAEAFF.